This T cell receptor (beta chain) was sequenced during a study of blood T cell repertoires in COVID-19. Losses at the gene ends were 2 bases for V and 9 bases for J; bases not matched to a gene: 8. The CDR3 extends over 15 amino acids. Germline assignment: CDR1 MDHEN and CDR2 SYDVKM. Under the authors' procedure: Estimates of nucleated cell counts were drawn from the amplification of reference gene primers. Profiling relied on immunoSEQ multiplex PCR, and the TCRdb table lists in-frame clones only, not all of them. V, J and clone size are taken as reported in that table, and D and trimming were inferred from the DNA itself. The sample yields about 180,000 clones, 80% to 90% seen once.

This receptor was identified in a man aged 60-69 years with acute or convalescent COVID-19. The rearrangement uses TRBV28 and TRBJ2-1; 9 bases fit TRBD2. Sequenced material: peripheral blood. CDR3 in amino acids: CASSLGVAGGREQFF. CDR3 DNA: TGTGCCAGCAGTTTAGGAGTCGCGGGAGGGCGTGAGCAGTTCTTC.